The TCR beta chain under discussion was sequenced for a study of PD-L1 blockade in urothelial cancer. Overall study: Blood analysis took place 3 weeks (second dose) and 6 weeks after treatment start.

This clone was observed once. Its cognate antigen is unknown. Germline V lookup: CDR1 MDHEN, CDR2 SYDVKM. The CDR3 runs to 12 residues. The V gene lost 10 bases and the J gene lost 7 bases, with 13 bases spanning the gap. Only in-frame clones appear in the TCRdb table, and some are missing; sequencing was by immunoSEQ multiplex PCR. The data contain under 80,000 clones, roughly 79% of them singletons. The study's findings and limits: Durable-benefit patients expanded tumor-associated blood clones more at 3 weeks.

The time point: pretreatment peripheral blood. Patients' urothelial carcinoma was locally advanced or metastatic. Pretreatment sampling and on-treatment sampling together yielded between 1 and 8 samples for each patient. This chain connects TRBV28 to TRBJ1-4, with D possibly being TRBD1 (5 bases). The TCR originated in a man aged 65 to 79 with urothelial cancer. The sequencing used PBMCs, collected around atezolizumab (anti-PD-L1) treatment. DNA for the CDR3: TGTGCCAACGGTAGGCAGGGTGAAAAACTGTTTTTT. This translates into CANGRQGEKLFF. The whole variable domain, filled in from reference TRBV28 and TRBJ1-4, reads DVKVTQSSRYLVKRTGEKVFLECVQDMDHENMFWYRQDPGLGLRLIYFSYDVKMKEKGDIPEGYSVSREKKERFSLILESASTNQTSMYLCANGRQGEKLFFGSGTQLSVL.